A selection of T cell receptor beta chains follows, all from one sample in a study of T-cell reconstitution after alpha-beta-depleted transplantation in children. TCRdb reanalysed the PCR reads using MiXCR and keeps one entry per CDR3 protein. Of roughly 790,000 distinct CDR3 sequences listed, under 20% are singletons. The sequences come from PBMCs, mostly from graft donor cells, collected 360 days after TCRalphabeta/CD19-depleted stem cell transplant. The receptors were sampled from a male patient younger than 18 who had a stem cell transplant for acute lymphoblastic leukemia, so the T cells may come from the graft donor. Each CDR3 is given with its conserved first and last residue. D genes are given only for firm matches. Clone size is stated in some rows and not others, as once, few, many or a class when expanded.

TRBV4-1,.,TRBJ2-1,TRBD2,TGCGCCAGCAGCCAACCGGGCGGGAGCGCAATTAGTCCCTCCTACAATGAGCAGTTCTTC,CASSQPGGSAISPSYNEQFF
TRBV5-1,.,TRBJ2-1,TRBD2,TGCGCCAGCAGCTTGACTAGCGGGAGAAGGTATGAGCAGTTCTTC,CASSLTSGRRYEQFF
TRBV6-2/TRBV6-3,few,TRBJ1-5,.,TGTGCCAGCAGGGAGGGAAGACAGGCTAAGAAACAGCCCCAGCATTTT,CASREGRQAKKQPQHF
TRBV6-5,.,TRBJ1-3,.,TGTGCCAGCAGTTACCACAGGGACTCTGGAAACACCATATATTTT,CASSYHRDSGNTIYF
TRBV24-1,many,TRBJ2-1,TRBD2,TGTGCCACCAGTGCCGCGGGAGGGCCAGATGAGCAGTTCTTC,CATSAAGGPDEQFF
TRBV7-9,.,TRBJ1-1,TRBD1,TGTGCCAGCAGCTCAGACAGGGGGATCGCTTTCTTT,CASSSDRGIAFF
TRBV5-1,few,TRBJ2-1,.,TGCGCCAGCAGCTTTGGCGACACCAGCTCCTACAATGAGCAGTTCTTC,CASSFGDTSSYNEQFF
TRBV5-4,many,TRBJ2-2,.,TGTGCCAGCAGCTTGTATATCGGGGAGCTGTTTTTT,CASSLYIGELFF
TRBV25-1,.,TRBJ2-7,TRBD1,TGTGCCAGCAGTGGTCCGGGACAGCATGCCTACGAGCAGTACTTC,CASSGPGQHAYEQYF
TRBV11-1,.,TRBJ2-3,TRBD2,TGTGCCAGCAGCTCAGACCCTGGACTAGCGGGAGCTCTAGATACGCAGTATTTT,CASSSDPGLAGALDTQYF
TRBV5-1,.,TRBJ2-7,.,TGCGCCAGCAGCTTGGTGGCGGGCATTACCGAGCAGTACTTC,CASSLVAGITEQYF
TRBV20-1,.,TRBJ2-1,TRBD2,TGCAGTGCTAGAAGGACTAGCAATGAGCAGTTCTTC,CSARRTSNEQFF
TRBV12-3/TRBV12-4,.,TRBJ2-7,.,TGTGCCAGCAGCCACTCCCAGCCTGAGGAGCAGTACTTC,CASSHSQPEEQYF
TRBV5-6,few,TRBJ1-1,.,TGTGCCAGCAGCTTGATGGGGGGTACTATGAACACTGAAGCTTTCTTT,CASSLMGGTMNTEAFF
TRBV27,few,TRBJ2-5,TRBD1,TGTGCCAGCAGTTTATGGGGGACAGGGGGCGGCAAAGAGACCCAGTACTTC,CASSLWGTGGGKETQYF
TRBV5-1,many,TRBJ2-3,.,TGCGCCAGCAGCTTGAGTAGCGCGGCAGATACGCAGTATTTT,CASSLSSAADTQYF
TRBV24-1,many,TRBJ2-5,.,TGTGCCACCAGTGCCCCCCCGGGGCAAGAGACCCAGTACTTC,CATSAPPGQETQYF
TRBV29-1,many,TRBJ2-3,.,TGCAGCTTGCTGACGAACGGGGTTACAGATACGCAGTATTTT,CSLLTNGVTDTQYF
TRBV5-1,.,TRBJ2-7,.,TGCGCCAGCGGTCTCCGGGACTCCTACGAGCAGTACTTC,CASGLRDSYEQYF
TRBV24-1,.,TRBJ2-1,TRBD2,TGTGCCACCAGTGAAGGAAGCGGGAGGGGTCGTTACAATGAGCAGTTCTTC,CATSEGSGRGRYNEQFF
TRBV5-1,few,TRBJ1-1,.,TGCGCCAGCAGCGCCTCAACCACTGAAGCTTTCTTT,CASSASTTEAFF
TRBV25-1,few,TRBJ1-2,TRBD1,TGTGCCAGCAGTGAGGGGGGACAGGGGGCCTACTATGGCTACACCTTC,CASSEGGQGAYYGYTF
TRBV4-1,few,TRBJ2-7,TRBD1,TGCGCCAGCAGCCAAGAGGGGACAGGGATATCCTACGAGCAGTACTTC,CASSQEGTGISYEQYF